This entry concerns a single T cell receptor (beta chain). The table came from immunoSEQ multiplex PCR; TCRdb's copy has only in-frame clones and leaves some out. The data show roughly 60,000 clones, 85% to 95% seen once. These data belong to a study of cytomegalovirus exposure and HLA in healthy donors. This CDR3 has 13 residues. In germline, CDR1 is SQVTM, CDR2 ANQGSEA. The V and J ends lost 0 bases and 5 bases respectively, with 10 bases between them. This sequence originates from a woman aged 18-30 years in good health and CMV-seropositive. The J gene is TRBJ2-5, the V gene TRBV29-1; tentative D call: TRBD1 (6 bases). Sequencing was performed on PBMCs. CDR3 coding DNA: TGCAGCGTTGAAGAGCACAGGGCTGAGACCCAGTACTTC. It translates to CSVEEHRAETQYF.